The clone carrying this T cell receptor beta chain came up a few times. The sample is drawn from a study of shared clonotypes between healthy human individuals. Study background: Aged between 18 and 49, the donors were two women and a few men.

The donors were adults (healthy and HIV-negative) with no recent acute infections or vaccinations. Replicate PCRs run on unsorted PBMC used roughly 320 ng DNA, which was 25,000 to 30,000 T cell genomes. In the original analysis: ImmunoSEQ output held junction-only sequences without quality scores, so filtering differed. Method: immunoSEQ multiplex PCR; TCRdb's copy keeps in-frame clones and lacks some. V, J and clone size are taken as reported in that table, and D and trimming were inferred from the DNA itself. Of about 450,000 clones listed, roughly 85% were seen once; the top ten hold roughly 12%. This CDR3 is 15 amino acids long. The germline V and J ends were trimmed by 2 bases and 2 bases, with 11 bases remaining between them. Germline V lookup: CDR1 SGHTS, CDR2 YDEGEE.

This clonotype was obtained from a woman aged 40 to 49 in good health. Some clones in this sample may be carry-over from other donors' samples. The chain employs TRBV5-8 and TRBJ1-5; D is ambiguous. Sequencing was performed on PBMCs. The CDR3 sequence: CASSFGFSGNQPQHF. The CDR3 region has the DNA TGTGCCAGCAGCTTTGGATTCTCGGGCAATCAGCCCCAGCATTTT.